This T cell receptor (beta chain) was captured in a study of shared clonotypes between healthy human individuals. About the research overall: CD4 naive and CD4 memory each took three plates per donor, while CD8 naive took two and CD8 memory one.

Study-level results: On the whole, naive subsets had larger estimated richness than memory subsets had. Non-shared clonotypes had lower generation probabilities than clonotypes shared by all four sorted-subset donors.

Germline values: CDR1 SNHLY, CDR2 FYNNEI. The CDR3 contains 15 residues. V shed 3 bases, J shed 0 bases, and the junction held 1 base outside the gene matches. In regard to this clone: Its antigen is currently unknown.

Positive CCR7 selection of CD45RO-negative cells yielded the naive CD8 cells, and terminally differentiated effector memory CD45RA+ cells were excluded. Replicate PCRs for sorted subsets used roughly 200 ng DNA; this equaled around 28,000 T cell genomes. Data came from immunoSEQ multiplex PCR; TCRdb stores just in-frame clones and leaves some out. The sample has more than 2 million clones; approximately 95% are singletons. This clonotype was sampled from a man aged 18 to 29 in good health. The genes are TRBV2 and TRBJ2-1, with TRBD1 identical over 8 bases. Sequenced material: naive CD8+ T cells sorted from blood. CDR3 amino acids: CASSDGQGSYNEQFF. The CDR3 DNA reads TGTGCCAGCAGTGATGGACAGGGCTCCTACAATGAGCAGTTCTTC.